This T cell receptor (beta chain) was identified in a study of identical twins. The study's findings and limits: Invariant cells of the MAIT and iNKT types might have partly distorted the zero-insertion analyses.

About this clonotype itself: Its cognate antigen is unknown.

Every donor was a healthy Caucasian. The CDR3 covers 17 residues. The V and J ends lost 10 bases and 4 bases respectively, with 25 bases between them. Germline lookup yields CDR1 SGHTA and CDR2 FQGNSA. Unique molecular identifiers were present on the cDNA, and a universal primer site came from template switching. TCRdb re-called the 5' RACE reads through MiXCR, storing one row per CDR3 protein. The sample yields more than 600,000 distinct CDR3 sequences, 18% seen once. This same sample was also taken into another study, of T cells expressing NK-cell markers. As reported in that work: Sequencing of TCR beta repertoires drew on sorted CD3+CD56+NKG2C+, CD3+CD56+NKG2C- and CD3+CD56-NKG2C+ T cells.

The TCR originated in a woman aged 18-29 years in good health. The chain is built from TRBV7-2 and TRBJ2-2; perhaps D is TRBD1 or TRBD2 (5 bases each). Sequenced: PBMCs. The CDR3 spells CATPPGPYLKATGELFF. The CDR3 nucleotides read TGTGCCACTCCACCGGGACCCTATCTTAAGGCCACCGGGGAGCTGTTTTTT.